This T cell receptor beta chain derives from a study of blood T cell repertoires in COVID-19. The overall study: Researchers got acute and convalescent COVID-19 samples from the United States, Italy and Spain. The cDNA or gDNA used as material had been derived from T cells, B-cell-depleted T cells, or PBMCs.

Data came from immunoSEQ multiplex PCR; TCRdb stores just in-frame clones and leaves some out. The sample shows fewer than 250,000 clones, approximately 84% of them seen only once. This CDR3 comprises 13 residues. V dropped 3 bases and J dropped 9; count of bases not matched to a gene: 8. Germline V gene sequence: CDR1 DFQATT, CDR2 SNEGSKA (reference sequence). This clonotype originated in a man aged 50 or older with acute or convalescent COVID-19. J is TRBJ2-3 and V is TRBV20-1, with TRBD2 identical over 8 bases. Sequencing was done on a sample of peripheral blood. Here the CDR3 DNA reads TGCAGTGCTAGTAAGCGGGAGACCGGCACGCAGTATTTT. It codes for CSASKRETGTQYF.